This TCR beta chain was identified in a study of blood T cells in healthy people across ages. Whole-study findings and limits: The study found more naive CD4+ cells and higher diversity in long-lived than aged donors. Estimated diversity, derived from one million T cells, was regarded as an underestimate. Unknown donor CMV status possibly confounded expanded clonotype changes. In older individuals, TCR beta diversity per million T cells was lower, falling roughly linearly with age.

About this clonotype itself: Its antigen is not known.

The authors ran a second PCR of about 7 to 11 cycles using a sample-barcoded 5' primer and a J-beta primer mix. TCRdb called the 5' RACE reads again in MiXCR, with one record for every CDR3 protein. The profile shows 700,000 or so distinct CDR3 sequences, 20% to 25% of them singletons. Germline CDR1 reads LGHDT; CDR2 reads YNNKEL (reference sequence). The CDR3 sequence is 13 residues long. Input material: blood. This receptor was taken from a man between 65 and 85 years old in good health. V and J are TRBV3-1 and TRBJ2-1, with D perhaps being TRBD1 or TRBD2 (6 bases each). The end of the DNA fits TRBJ2-7 better, so the J call may be wrong. The CDR3 DNA sequence: TGTGCCAGCAGCCCCCGGGGGCCCCCAGAGCAGTACTTC. Amino acids: CASSPRGPPEQYF.